This is a list of T cell receptor beta chains from one sample in a study of shared T cell receptors in the human thymus. Only in-frame clones appear in the TCRdb table, and some are missing; sequencing was by immunoSEQ multiplex PCR. The table lists under 700,000 clones, more than 75% of them singletons, with more than 0.01% in the top ten. These records were also assigned to another study, of human thymus T cells.

The sample consisted of thymocytes. These receptors were collected from a boy under three years old with a congenital heart defect. CDR3s include the opening cysteine and the closing phenylalanine or tryptophan. A D gene is named only where the DNA matches it firmly. A clone size is listed for some rows: how often the clone was seen (once, few, many), or a class if it is expanded.

cdr3_nt	cdr3_aa	clone_size	v_call	d_call	j_call
TGTGCCAGCAGGCGGAGAGTCATGAACACTGAAGCTTTCTTT	CASRRRVMNTEAFF	few	TRBV6-5	.	TRBJ1-1
TGTGCCAGCAGCTTAGCCGAGGCTTATCTCTTCTACGAGCAGTACTTC	CASSLAEAYLFYEQYF	.	TRBV7-9	.	TRBJ2-7
TGTGCCAGCAGTGCCAGGACAGGGGAAGGGTACAATGAGCAGTTCTTC	CASSARTGEGYNEQFF	.	TRBV28	TRBD1	TRBJ2-1
TGTGCCAGCAGCCGCTGGTGGCAGGGGCCCTCAGATACGCAGTATTTT	CASSRWWQGPSDTQYF	.	TRBV5-6	.	TRBJ2-3
TGTGCCAGTAGTGAGGCGGGGCCAGGCAATCAGCCCCAGCATTTT	CASSEAGPGNQPQHF	.	TRBV19	.	TRBJ1-5
TGTGCCAGCAGAAAAATTCGGGACACTGAAGCTTTCTTT	CASRKIRDTEAFF	.	TRBV27	.	TRBJ1-1
TGTGCCATCAGTGAGCCGGGACTCTACTACGAGCAGTACTTC	CAISEPGLYYEQYF	once	TRBV10-3	.	TRBJ2-7
TGCGCCAGCACCAAAGACCCAGCGCCTTCCTACAATGAGCAGTTCTTC	CASTKDPAPSYNEQFF	.	TRBV4-1	.	TRBJ2-1
TGTGCCAGCAGCTTGGGCGCGGGAGGTGGTGAGACCCAGTACTTC	CASSLGAGGGETQYF	.	TRBV5-6	TRBD2	TRBJ2-5
TGTGCCAGCAGTTTTCCAGGCTTCTATAGCAATCAGCCCCAGCATTTT	CASSFPGFYSNQPQHF	.	TRBV28	.	TRBJ1-5
TGCGCCAGCAGCCTGGGGGCGGGACAGGGCCCACATAACTATGGCTACACCTTC	CASSLGAGQGPHNYGYTF	few	TRBV4-1	TRBD1	TRBJ1-2
TGTGCCAGCAGTTTAAGGACTAGTTCATCTACGCAGTATTTT	CASSLRTSSSTQYF	once	TRBV27	TRBD2	TRBJ2-3
TGTGCCAGCAACGGGGGGCCGCGTGGCTACACCTTC	CASNGGPRGYTF	.	TRBV7-9	.	TRBJ1-2
TGCAGTGCTAGCGGTCAGCCCCAGCATTTT	CSASGQPQHF	.	TRBV20-1	.	TRBJ1-5
TGTGCCAGTAGTGGTATGTCTAGCCTAAAGTACTACAATGAGCAGTTCTTC	CASSGMSSLKYYNEQFF	.	TRBV19	.	TRBJ2-1
TGCGCCAGCAGCCAGGCTTCCGGTAGCGGGGAGACCCAGTACTTC	CASSQASGSGETQYF	.	TRBV4-1	TRBD2	TRBJ2-5
TGTGCCATCAGTGTCTCCCCAGGGGGAGGACTACGCGAGCAGTACTTC	CAISVSPGGGLREQYF	once	TRBV10-3	.	TRBJ2-7
TGCGCCAGCAGCCAAGATAGTCTTTTCGACAGTCTGAACACTGAAGCTTTCTTT	CASSQDSLFDSLNTEAFF	.	TRBV4-3	.	TRBJ1-1
TGCAGCGGTATGACTAGCGACTCGAGCTCCTACGAGCAGTACTTC	CSGMTSDSSSYEQYF	.	TRBV29-1	TRBD2	TRBJ2-7
TGTGCCAGCAGCGTAGGTGGCCTAGCAGGCTACAATGAGCAGTTCTTC	CASSVGGLAGYNEQFF	.	TRBV9	.	TRBJ2-1